The 5 T cell receptor beta chains given below trace back to one sample, sequenced in a study of CD4 T cells in relation to SARS-CoV-2 and coronaviruses. CD4+ T cells from unexposed donors were obtained before the COVID-19 pandemic (2011-2018). The table came from immunoSEQ multiplex PCR; TCRdb's copy has only in-frame clones and leaves some out. Here the sample spans approximately 59,000 clones, over 70% being singletons. Sequencing was done on a sample of memory CD4+ T cells from PBMCs. The receptors were gathered from a human donor in good health.

This clone was observed a single time. V is TRBV11-3 and J is TRBJ2-1; the D is unclear. CDR1 is SGHNT, CDR2 YENEEA, per germline. This CDR3 comprises 13 residues. V lost 5 bases, J lost 6 bases, and 11 bases lay in between. The CDR3 here is CASSLLESNEQFF. CDR3 nucleotides: TGTGCCAGCAGCCTCTTGGAGAGCAATGAGCAGTTCTTC. Full variable domain (missing parts from reference TRBV11-3 and TRBJ2-1): EAGVVQSPRYKIIEKKQPVAFWCNPISGHNTLYWYLQNLGQGPELLIRYENEEAVDDSQLPKDRFSAERLKGVDSTLKIQPAELGDSAVYLCASSLLESNEQFFGPGTRLTVL.

The rearrangement links TRBV18 to TRBJ2-3; D is possibly TRBD2 (7 bases). The germline V and J ends were trimmed by 3 bases and 5 bases, with 18 bases remaining between them. Germline CDR1 and CDR2: KGHSH and LQKENI. The CDR3 covers 16 residues. Written as DNA, the CDR3 is TGTGCCAGCTCACCCTCCCGGGCGGGGGCGGGAGATACGCAGTATTTT. The encoded protein is CASSPSRAGAGDTQYF.

The V call is TRBV6-2 or TRBV6-3, the J call TRBJ2-7, with 8 bases matching TRBD2. The ends lost 4 bases at V and 2 bases at J; junction bases unmatched: 4. Germline CDR1 MNHEY, CDR2 SVGEGT. The CDR3 has 14 amino acids. The DNA of the CDR3 is TGTGCCAGCAGTTCCGGGGGGGGTCCCTACGAGCAGTACTTC. This codes for CASSSGGGPYEQYF.

The chain recombines TRBV6-6 with TRBJ2-7; tentatively, D is TRBD2 (5 bases). The germline V gene has CDR1 MNHNY and CDR2 SVGAGI (reference sequence). The CDR3 length is 14 residues. V lost 4 bases and J 4 bases, leaving 14 bases between the germline ends. The CDR3 coding sequence is TGTGCCAGCAGTTCGGGCGGGCAACAGTACGAGCAGTACTTC. This gives the protein CASSSGGQQYEQYF.

CDR3 coding DNA: TGTGCCAGCATCGTGGGTTCGGAAGAGACCCAGTACTTC. It encodes CASIVGSEETQYF. This chain joins TRBV6-5 and TRBJ2-5; D gene unclear. CDR1 is MNHEY, CDR2 SVGAGI, per germline. The CDR3 has 13 amino acids. Trimming took 7 bases from V and 3 from J, leaving 12 bases between them.